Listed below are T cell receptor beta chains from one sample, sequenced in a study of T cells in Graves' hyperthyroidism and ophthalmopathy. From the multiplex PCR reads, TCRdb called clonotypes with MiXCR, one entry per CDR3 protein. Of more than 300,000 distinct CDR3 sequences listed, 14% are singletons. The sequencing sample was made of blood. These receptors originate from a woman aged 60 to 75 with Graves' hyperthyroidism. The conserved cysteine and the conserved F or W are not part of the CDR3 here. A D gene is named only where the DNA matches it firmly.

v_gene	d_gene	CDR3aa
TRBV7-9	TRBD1	ASSSTGTGETQY
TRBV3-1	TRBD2	ASSQSGRAGNEQF
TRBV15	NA	ATSRGPGTNQPQH
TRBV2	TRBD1	ASRPGQGQETQY
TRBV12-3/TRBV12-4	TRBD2	ASSLGGLAGDSDTQY
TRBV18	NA	ASSNGNYYNEQF
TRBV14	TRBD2	ASSQVGTSDEQF
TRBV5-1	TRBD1	ASSRQGADTGELF
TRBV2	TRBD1	ASSESVIGQGDEQF
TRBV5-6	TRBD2	ASSLELAGGPSTDTQY
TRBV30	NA	AGRPKDSPRDNEQF
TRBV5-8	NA	ASSLDPAGYNEQF
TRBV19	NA	ASSIGGNYNEQF
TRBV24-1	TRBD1	ATSGQGSHNEQF
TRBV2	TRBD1	ASSGPGGTGGAYNEQF
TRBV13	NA	ASSTRGGNTEAF
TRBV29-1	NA	SVGGSEGKLF
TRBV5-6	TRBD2	ASSLVTSGLTDTQY
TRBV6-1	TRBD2	ASRSGGGANVLT
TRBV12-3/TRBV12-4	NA	ASEGGAVNTEAF
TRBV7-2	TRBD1	ASSPTGGSQPQH
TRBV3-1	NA	ASSSGESPLH
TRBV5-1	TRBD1	ASSATQGPEAF
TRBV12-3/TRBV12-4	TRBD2	ASSPGSGRARTQY
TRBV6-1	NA	ASSEYLRETQY
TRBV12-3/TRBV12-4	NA	ASSFTGSGHYGYT
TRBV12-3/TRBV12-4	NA	ASSYTSWQTQY
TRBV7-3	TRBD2	ASSLKAGPSVGETQY
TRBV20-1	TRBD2	SARSRLAVNTGELF
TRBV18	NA	ASSPQVGGSSYEQY
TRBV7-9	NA	ASSEGTADTQY
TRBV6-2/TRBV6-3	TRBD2	ASGWGGGGETQY
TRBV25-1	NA	ASSEWGRARAF
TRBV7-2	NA	ASSPRQKGSYNEQF
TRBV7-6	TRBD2	ASSLGSASGSSREQF
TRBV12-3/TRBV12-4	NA	ASSPGYTEAF
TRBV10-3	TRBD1	AINPGQGRPEYGYT
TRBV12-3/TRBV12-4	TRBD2	ASSRTSGDEQF
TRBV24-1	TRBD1	ARGGDREFFGGDYGYT
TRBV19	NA	ASETGMGSNQPQH